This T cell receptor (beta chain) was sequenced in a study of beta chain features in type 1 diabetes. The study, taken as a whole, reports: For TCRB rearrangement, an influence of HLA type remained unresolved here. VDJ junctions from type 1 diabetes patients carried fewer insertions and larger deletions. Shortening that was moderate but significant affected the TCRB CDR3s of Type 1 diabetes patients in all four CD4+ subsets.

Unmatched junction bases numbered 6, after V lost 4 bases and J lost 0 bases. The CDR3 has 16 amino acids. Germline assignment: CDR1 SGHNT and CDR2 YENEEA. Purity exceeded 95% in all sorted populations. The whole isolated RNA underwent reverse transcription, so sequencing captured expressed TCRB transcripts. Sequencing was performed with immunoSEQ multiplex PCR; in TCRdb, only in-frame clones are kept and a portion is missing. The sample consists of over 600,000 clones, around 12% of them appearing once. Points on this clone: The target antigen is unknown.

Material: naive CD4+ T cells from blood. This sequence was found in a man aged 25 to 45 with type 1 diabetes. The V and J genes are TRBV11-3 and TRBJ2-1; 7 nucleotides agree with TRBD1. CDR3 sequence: CASSSYRGNSYNEQFF. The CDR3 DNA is TGTGCCAGCAGCTCCTACAGGGGCAACTCCTACAATGAGCAGTTCTTC.